This T cell receptor (beta chain) comes out of a study of T-cell memory formation after mild COVID-19 (dated by TCRdb to the early 2020s). Background for the entire study: TCR sequence clusters from the two donors were largely donor specific. In a couple of donors, T-cell clones that expanded and contracted after mild COVID-19 were tracked by sequencing TCRalpha and TCRbeta repertoires over time. Two young, previously healthy adult volunteers made up the cohort, one male and one female. Here is what the overall study found, with its caveats: Balanced CD4/CD8 phenotypes were observed for clones contracting from day 15 to 85, whereas a bias towards CD4+ was observed for a second wave of clones expanding from day 15 to 37. The study included only two mild cases, and larger cohorts that include severe cases with pre-infection samples were judged to be necessary. Contracting CD4+ clones turned up mainly in the CM and EM memory subsets, whereas EMRA was where CD8+ clones were enriched. Whether the second-wave clones peaking on day 37 were SARS-CoV-2 specific was not confirmed. The detection of some responding clones in pre-infection memory suggests that pre-existing cross-reactive memory T cells joined the SARS-CoV-2 response.

Sequencing used an Illumina NovaSeq 6000. TCRalpha and TCRbeta cDNA libraries were constructed by 5'RACE with constant-segment primers, with sample barcodes and unique molecular identifiers being introduced. Trizol reagent was used to extract RNA from every sample. The libraries were amplified in two PCR steps, and the second step added a second sample barcode and Illumina TruSeq adapters. Sequencing of libraries was performed on an Illumina NovaSeq with 2 x 150 bp paired-end reads. Per the source publication's procedure: With migec v1.2.7, reads were demultiplexed and then collapsed into UMI-guided consensus sequences. Using mixcr v2.1.11, the UMI consensuses were aligned to TRA and TRB V and J templates and assembled into clonotypes. A clonotype was counted as expanded or contracted only if both edgeR and NoisET called the change significant, with noise models trained on biological replicates. For edgeR calls, the thresholds were a false discovery rate-adjusted p below 0.01 and a log2 fold-change of 1. As an exploratory analysis of dynamics, max-normalized trajectories of the 1000 most abundant clonotypes were examined by PCA with hierarchical clustering. Each responding clone was given a CD4 or CD8 phenotype based on the CD4+ and CD8+ repertoires, which had been sequenced separately. Through fastp at Q25 and MiXCR, TCRdb rebuilt clones from the public reads, retaining in-frame beta chains. Identical CDR3 protein sequences are pooled into one entry, listed with their most common genes and DNA. The V and J calls were not made by the authors but by TCRdb's processing. The sample has around 320,000 distinct CDR3 sequences on record, roughly an eighth of them singletons. In total, the top ten clones hold around 20% of the sample.

CDR1 and CDR2 were assigned from the germline V gene as MNHEY and SVGEGT. V sheds 6 bases and J sheds 1 base, leaving 6 bases between their ends. Reading from cysteine to phenylalanine, the CDR3 counts 12 amino acids. Only the CDR3 DNA stays, 36 bases, in frame from base 1. This clonotype was seen a few times. The target of this receptor is not known. Base-call qualities are not available, and no considerably larger clone is one nucleotide away. Ficoll-Paque density gradient centrifugation was the method used to isolate PBMCs. This clonotype was obtained from a man younger than 30 who had mild COVID-19 (a few samples of this study predate the infection). The sample titles of this study are shuffled in the database, so cell type and time point are left out; the donor was told from shared clones. Material for sequencing was PBMCs or a T cell subset sorted from them (not recorded which). The chain couples TRBV6-2 or TRBV6-3 to TRBJ1-1, with the D gene uncertain. The sequenced DNA is TGTGCCAGCAGGGTTGCGAACACTGAAGCTTTCTTT. Its amino acids are CASRVANTEAFF.